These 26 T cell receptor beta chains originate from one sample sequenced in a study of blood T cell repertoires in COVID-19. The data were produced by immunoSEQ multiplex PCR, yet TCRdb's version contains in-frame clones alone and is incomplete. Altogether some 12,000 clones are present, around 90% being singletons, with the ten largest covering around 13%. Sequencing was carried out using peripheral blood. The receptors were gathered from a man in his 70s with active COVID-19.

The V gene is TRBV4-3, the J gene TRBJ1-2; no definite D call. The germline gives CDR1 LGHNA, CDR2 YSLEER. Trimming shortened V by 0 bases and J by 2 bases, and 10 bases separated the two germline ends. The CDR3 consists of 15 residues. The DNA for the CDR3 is TGCGCCAGCAGCCAAGATGTGAGGGAAAACTATGGCTACACCTTC. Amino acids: CASSQDVRENYGYTF.

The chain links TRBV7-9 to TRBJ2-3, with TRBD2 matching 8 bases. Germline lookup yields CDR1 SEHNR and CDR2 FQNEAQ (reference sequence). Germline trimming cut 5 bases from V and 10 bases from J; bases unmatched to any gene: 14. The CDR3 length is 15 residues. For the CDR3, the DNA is TGTGCCAGCAGCCCGTCGTCGGGGGGGCCTGAAGCGCAGTATTTT. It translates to CASSPSSGGPEAQYF.

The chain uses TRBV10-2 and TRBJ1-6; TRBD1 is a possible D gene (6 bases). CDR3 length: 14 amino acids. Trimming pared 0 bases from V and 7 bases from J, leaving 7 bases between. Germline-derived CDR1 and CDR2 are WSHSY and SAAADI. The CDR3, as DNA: TGCGCCAGCAGTGAGTCTCAGGGGAATTCACCCCTCCACTTT. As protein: CASSESQGNSPLHF.

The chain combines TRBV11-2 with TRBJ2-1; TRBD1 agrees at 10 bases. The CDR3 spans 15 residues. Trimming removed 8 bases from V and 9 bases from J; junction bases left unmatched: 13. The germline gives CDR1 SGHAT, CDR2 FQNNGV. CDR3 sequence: CASFGLRQGAIEQFF. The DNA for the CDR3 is TGTGCCAGCTTTGGGCTTAGACAGGGGGCGATTGAGCAGTTCTTC.

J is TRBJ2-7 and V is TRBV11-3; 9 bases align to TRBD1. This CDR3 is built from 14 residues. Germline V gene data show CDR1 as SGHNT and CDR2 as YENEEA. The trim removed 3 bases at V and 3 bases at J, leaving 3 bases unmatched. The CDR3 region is CASSLGQGDYEQYF. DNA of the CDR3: TGTGCCAGCAGCTTGGGACAGGGAGACTACGAGCAGTACTTC.

DNA for the CDR3: TGTGCCATCAGTGAGTCGCGGGCTAGCGGGGACCACAATGAGCAGTTCTTC. Its translation: CAISESRASGDHNEQFF. The V and J genes are TRBV10-3 and TRBJ2-1; 9 bases match TRBD2. CDR1 and CDR2 (germline): ENHRY, SYGVKD. The CDR3 covers 17 residues. Losses at the gene ends were 0 bases for V and 5 bases for J; bases not matched to a gene: 8.

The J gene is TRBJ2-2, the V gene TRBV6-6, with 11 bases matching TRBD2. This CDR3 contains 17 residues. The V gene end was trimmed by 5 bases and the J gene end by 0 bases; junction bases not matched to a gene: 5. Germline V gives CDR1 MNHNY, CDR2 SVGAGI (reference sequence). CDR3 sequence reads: CASSPLAGGTNTGELFF. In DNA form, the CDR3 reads TGTGCCAGCAGTCCCTTAGCGGGAGGGACGAACACCGGGGAGCTGTTTTTT.

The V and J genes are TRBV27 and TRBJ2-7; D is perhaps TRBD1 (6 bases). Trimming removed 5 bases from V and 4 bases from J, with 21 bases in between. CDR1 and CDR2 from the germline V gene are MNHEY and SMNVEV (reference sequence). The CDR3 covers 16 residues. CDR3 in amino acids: CASSEGHPGGLYEQYF. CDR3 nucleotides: TGTGCCAGCAGTGAGGGGCATCCTGGGGGCCTTTACGAGCAGTACTTC.

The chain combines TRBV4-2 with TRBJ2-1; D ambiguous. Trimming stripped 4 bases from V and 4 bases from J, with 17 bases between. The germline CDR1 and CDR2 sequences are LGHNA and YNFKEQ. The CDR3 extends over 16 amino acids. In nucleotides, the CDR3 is TGTGCCAGCAGCCTATTCTCTCAGTCCAGTTACAATGAGCAGTTCTTC. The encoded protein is CASSLFSQSSYNEQFF.

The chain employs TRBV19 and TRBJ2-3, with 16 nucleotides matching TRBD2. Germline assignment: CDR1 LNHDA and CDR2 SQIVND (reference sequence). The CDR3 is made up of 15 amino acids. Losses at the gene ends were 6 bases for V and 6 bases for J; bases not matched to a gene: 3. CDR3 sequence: CASRGLAGGPDTQYF. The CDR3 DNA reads TGTGCCAGTAGGGGACTAGCGGGGGGGCCGGATACGCAGTATTTT.

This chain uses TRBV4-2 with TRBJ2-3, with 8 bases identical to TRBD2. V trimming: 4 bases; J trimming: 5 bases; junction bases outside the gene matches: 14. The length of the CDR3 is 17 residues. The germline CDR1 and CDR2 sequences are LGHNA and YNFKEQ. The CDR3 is CASSPSGGAGVGDTQYF. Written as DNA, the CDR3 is TGTGCCAGCAGCCCGTCGGGGGGAGCGGGAGTAGGAGATACGCAGTATTTT.

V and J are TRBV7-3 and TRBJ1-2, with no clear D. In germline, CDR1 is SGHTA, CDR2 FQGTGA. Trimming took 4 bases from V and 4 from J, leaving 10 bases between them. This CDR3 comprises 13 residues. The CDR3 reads CASSSRRVYGYTF. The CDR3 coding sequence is TGTGCCAGCAGCTCCCGGAGAGTCTATGGCTACACCTTC.

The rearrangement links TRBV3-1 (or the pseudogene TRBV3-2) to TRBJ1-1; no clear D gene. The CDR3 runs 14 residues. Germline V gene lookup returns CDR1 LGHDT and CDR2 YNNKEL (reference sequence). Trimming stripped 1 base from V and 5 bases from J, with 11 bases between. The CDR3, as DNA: TGTGCCAGCAGCCAAGTACCTGGAGAGACTGAAGCTTTCTTT. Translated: CASSQVPGETEAFF.

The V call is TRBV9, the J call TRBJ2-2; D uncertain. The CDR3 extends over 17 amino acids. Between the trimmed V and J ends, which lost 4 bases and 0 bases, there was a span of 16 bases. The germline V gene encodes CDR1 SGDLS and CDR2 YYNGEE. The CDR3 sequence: CASSPRFASSNTGELFF. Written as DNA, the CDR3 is TGTGCCAGCAGCCCCCGGTTCGCAAGTTCGAACACCGGGGAGCTGTTTTTT.

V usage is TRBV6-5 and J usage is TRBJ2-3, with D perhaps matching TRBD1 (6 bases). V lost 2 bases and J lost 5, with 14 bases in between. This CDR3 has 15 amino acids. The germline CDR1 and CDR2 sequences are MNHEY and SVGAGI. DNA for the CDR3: TGTGCCAGCAGTTACGTGACAGGCGGCCTAGATACGCAGTATTTT. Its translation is CASSYVTGGLDTQYF.

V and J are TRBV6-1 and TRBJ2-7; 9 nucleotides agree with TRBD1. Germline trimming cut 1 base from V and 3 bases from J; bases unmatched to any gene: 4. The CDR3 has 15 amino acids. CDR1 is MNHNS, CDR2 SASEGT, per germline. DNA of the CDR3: TGTGCCAGCAGTGAAGTCACAGGGGGCGACTACGAGCAGTACTTC. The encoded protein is CASSEVTGGDYEQYF.

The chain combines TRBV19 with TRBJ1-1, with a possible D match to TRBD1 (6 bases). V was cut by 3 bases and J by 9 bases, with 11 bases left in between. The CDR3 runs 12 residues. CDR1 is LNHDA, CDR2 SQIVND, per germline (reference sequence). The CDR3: CASSIGGAQAFF. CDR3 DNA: TGTGCCAGTAGTATTGGGGGGGCTCAAGCTTTCTTT. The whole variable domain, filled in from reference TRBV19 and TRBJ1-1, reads DGGITQSPKYLFRKEGQNVTLSCEQNLNHDAMYWYRQDPGQGLRLIYYSQIVNDFQKGDIAEGYSVSREKKESFPLTVTSAQKNPTAFYLCASSIGGAQAFFGQGTRLTVV.

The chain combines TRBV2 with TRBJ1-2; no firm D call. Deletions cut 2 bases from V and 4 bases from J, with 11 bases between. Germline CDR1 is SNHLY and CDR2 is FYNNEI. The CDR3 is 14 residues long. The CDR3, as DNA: TGTGCCAGCAGTGAAACGGGAGGAAGCTATGGCTACACCTTC. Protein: CASSETGGSYGYTF.

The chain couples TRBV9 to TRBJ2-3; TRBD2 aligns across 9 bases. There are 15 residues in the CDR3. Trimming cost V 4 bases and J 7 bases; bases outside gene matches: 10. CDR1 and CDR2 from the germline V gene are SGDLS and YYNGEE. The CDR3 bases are TGTGCCAGCAGCCCGGGGGGGCTAGCGGGGAATACGCAGTATTTT. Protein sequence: CASSPGGLAGNTQYF.

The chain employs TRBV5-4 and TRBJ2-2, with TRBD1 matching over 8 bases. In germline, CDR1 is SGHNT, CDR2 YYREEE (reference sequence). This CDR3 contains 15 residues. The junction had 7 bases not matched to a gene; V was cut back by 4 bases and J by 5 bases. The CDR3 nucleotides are TGTGCCAGCAGCAACCCGGACAGGGCGACCGGGGAGCTGTTTTTT. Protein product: CASSNPDRATGELFF.

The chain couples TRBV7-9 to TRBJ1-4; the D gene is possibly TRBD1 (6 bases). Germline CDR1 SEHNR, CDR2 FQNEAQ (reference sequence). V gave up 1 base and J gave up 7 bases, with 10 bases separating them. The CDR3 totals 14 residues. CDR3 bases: TGTGCCAGCAGCTTAGATGGGGGCGGTGAAAAACTGTTTTTT. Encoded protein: CASSLDGGGEKLFF.

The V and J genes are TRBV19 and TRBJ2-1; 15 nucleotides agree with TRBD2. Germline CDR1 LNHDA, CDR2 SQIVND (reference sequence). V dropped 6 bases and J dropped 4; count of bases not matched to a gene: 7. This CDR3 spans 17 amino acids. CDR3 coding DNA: TGTGCCAGTAGGTTGGGACTAGCGGGAGGAATTTACAATGAGCAGTTCTTC. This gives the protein CASRLGLAGGIYNEQFF.

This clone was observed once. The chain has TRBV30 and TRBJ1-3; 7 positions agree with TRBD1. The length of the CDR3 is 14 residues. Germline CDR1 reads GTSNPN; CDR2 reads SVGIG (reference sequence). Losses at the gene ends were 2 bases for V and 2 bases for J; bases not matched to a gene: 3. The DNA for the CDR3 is TGTGCCTGGAGTTCCACAGGGGCTGGAAACACCATATATTTT. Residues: CAWSSTGAGNTIYF.

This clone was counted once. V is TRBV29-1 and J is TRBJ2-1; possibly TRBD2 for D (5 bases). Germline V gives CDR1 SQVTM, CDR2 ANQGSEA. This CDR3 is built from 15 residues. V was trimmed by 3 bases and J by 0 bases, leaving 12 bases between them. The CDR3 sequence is CSVESRASSYNEQFF. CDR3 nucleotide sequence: TGCAGCGTTGAGTCGCGGGCGAGCTCCTACAATGAGCAGTTCTTC.

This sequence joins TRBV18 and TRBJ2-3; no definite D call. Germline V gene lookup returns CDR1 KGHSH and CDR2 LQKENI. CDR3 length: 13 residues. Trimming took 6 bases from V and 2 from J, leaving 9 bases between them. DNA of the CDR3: TGTGCCAGCTCGGAGAGGTCCACAGATACGCAGTATTTT. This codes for CASSERSTDTQYF.

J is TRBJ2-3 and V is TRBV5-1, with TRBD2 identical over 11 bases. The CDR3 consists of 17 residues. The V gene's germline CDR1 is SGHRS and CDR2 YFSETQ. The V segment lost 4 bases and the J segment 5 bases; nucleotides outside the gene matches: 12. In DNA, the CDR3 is TGCGCCAGCAGCCTAGGGACTAGCGGTCCCAAGGTAGATACGCAGTATTTT. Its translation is CASSLGTSGPKVDTQYF.